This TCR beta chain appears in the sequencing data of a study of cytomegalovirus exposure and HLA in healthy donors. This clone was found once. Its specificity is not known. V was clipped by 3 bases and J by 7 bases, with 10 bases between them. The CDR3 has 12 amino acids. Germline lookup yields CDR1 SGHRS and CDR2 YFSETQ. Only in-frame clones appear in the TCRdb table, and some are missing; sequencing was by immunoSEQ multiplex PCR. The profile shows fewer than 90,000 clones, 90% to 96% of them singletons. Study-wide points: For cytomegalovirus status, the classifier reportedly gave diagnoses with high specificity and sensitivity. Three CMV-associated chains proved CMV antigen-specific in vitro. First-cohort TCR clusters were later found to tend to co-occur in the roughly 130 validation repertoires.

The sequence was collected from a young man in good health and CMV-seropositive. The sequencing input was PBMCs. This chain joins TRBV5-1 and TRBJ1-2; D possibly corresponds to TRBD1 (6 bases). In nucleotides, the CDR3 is TGCGCCAGCAGCTCACAGGGACCTGGCTACACCTTC. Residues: CASSSQGPGYTF.